This T cell receptor (beta chain) was identified in a study of control samples from healthy donors and cancer patients. Using immunoSEQ multiplex PCR, the repertoire was profiled, and TCRdb retains in-frame clones only, with some absent. The sample lists about 98,000 clones; approximately 81% were seen once. Germline V CDR1 and CDR2: SGDLS, YYNGEE. CDR3 length: 15 residues. J gave up 0 bases and V 2 bases, and 4 bases lay outside the gene matches. Sequencing input: blood. This clonotype was sampled from a woman in her twenties or thirties in good health. This sequence joins TRBV9 and TRBJ1-1; 7 nucleotides agree with TRBD1. The CDR3 DNA follows: TGTGCCAGCAGCGTGGGACAGAAGATGAACACTGAAGCTTTCTTT. Translated: CASSVGQKMNTEAFF.